Below, 19 T cell receptor beta chains from the same sample are listed, as sequenced in a study of blood T cells in healthy people across ages. Using a J-beta primer mix together with a sample-barcoded 5' primer, a second PCR was run for roughly 6 to 12 cycles. TCRdb independently ran MiXCR on the 5' RACE reads; one entry per CDR3 protein. The sample has hundreds of thousands of distinct CDR3 sequences, roughly half seen once. The sample taken for sequencing was blood. The source is a woman older than 75 in good health.

The CDR3 loop is CASSLGWGYAGEQFF. For the CDR3, the DNA is TGCGCCAGCAGCTTGGGATGGGGCTACGCGGGGGAGCAGTTCTTC. This sequence joins TRBV5-1 and TRBJ2-1; possibly TRBD2 for D (6 bases). This CDR3 is 15 amino acids long. The germline gives CDR1 SGHRS, CDR2 YFSETQ. V lost 0 bases to trimming and J lost 10 bases, with 17 bases between them.

At least ten counts were recorded for this clonotype. The V call is TRBV5-1, the J call TRBJ2-3, with TRBD2 as a possible D gene (6 bases). The ends were cut back, 6 bases at V and 0 bases at J, with 17 bases in the middle. In germline, CDR1 is SGHRS, CDR2 YFSETQ. The CDR3 sequence is 16 residues long. The CDR3 is CASIPYSGTSTDTQYF. In nucleotides, the CDR3 is TGCGCCAGCATTCCGTATTCCGGGACTAGCACAGATACGCAGTATTTT.

This clonotype came up many times. The chain recombines TRBV27 with TRBJ2-5; D is possibly TRBD2 (5 bases). The V gene lost 3 bases and the J gene lost 3 bases, with 11 bases spanning the gap. This CDR3 has 14 residues. Germline V gene lookup returns CDR1 MNHEY and CDR2 SMNVEV (reference sequence). The CDR3 reads CASSLLGREETQYF. CDR3 coding DNA: TGTGCCAGCAGTTTGCTCGGGCGGGAAGAGACCCAGTACTTC.

This clonotype came up a few times. This clone may be a read error of a much larger clone one base away. This sequence joins TRBV3-1 and TRBJ1-2; D is uncertain. The CDR3 is 15 residues long. In germline, CDR1 is LGHDT, CDR2 YNNKEL (reference sequence). V was clipped by 2 bases and J by 7 bases, with 17 bases between them. As DNA, the CDR3 is TGTGCCAGCAGCCAACAGGTCACCGGCGCCCGTGGCTACACCTTC. This gives the protein CASSQQVTGARGYTF. Combining the CDR3 with reference TRBV3-1 and TRBJ1-2 gives the whole variable domain DTAVSQTPKYLVTQMGNDKSIKCEQNLGHDTMYWYKQDSKKFLKIMFSYNNKELIINETVPNRFSPKSPDKAHLNLHINSLELGDSAVYFCASSQQVTGARGYTFGSGTRLTVV.

This clonotype came up many times. This chain uses TRBV6-2 or TRBV6-3 with TRBJ2-3, with D possibly TRBD1 on 6 matching bases. Trimming took off 5 bases at V and 2 bases at J, with 11 bases between the two ends. The CDR3 consists of 14 residues. Germline V CDR1 and CDR2: MNHEY, SVGEGT. The CDR3 region is CASSPRGPTDTQYF. The CDR3, as DNA: TGTGCCAGCAGTCCCAGGGGCCCCACAGATACGCAGTATTTT.

This clonotype was counted at least ten times. The V call is TRBV7-9, the J call TRBJ2-5, with TRBD2 identical over 8 bases. Germline V gene sequence: CDR1 SEHNR, CDR2 FQNEAQ (reference sequence). Trimming removed 5 bases from V and 3 bases from J; junction bases left unmatched: 8. The CDR3 is 15 amino acids. The CDR3 DNA reads as TGTGCCAGCAGCCGTCTTGCGGGGGGAGAAGAGACCCAGTACTTC. It yields the protein CASSRLAGGEETQYF.

The rearrangement joins TRBV27 to TRBJ1-5, with TRBD1 matching over 9 bases. Unmatched junction bases numbered 10, after V lost 6 bases and J lost 1 base. The CDR3 covers 17 residues. Germline V CDR1 and CDR2: MNHEY, SMNVEV (reference sequence). The CDR3: CASSPDRGQVSNQPQHF. CDR3 coding DNA: TGTGCCAGCAGCCCGGACAGGGGACAAGTAAGCAATCAGCCCCAGCATTTT.

The chain has TRBV4-2 and TRBJ2-1, with TRBD2 matching over 10 bases. The CDR3 sequence is 17 residues long. Losses at the gene ends were 4 bases for V and 10 bases for J; bases not matched to a gene: 16. Per the germline V gene, CDR1 is LGHNA and CDR2 is YNFKEQ. The CDR3 DNA reads as TGTGCCAGCAGCCCTGAGCCTAGCGGGGGATTCATTGGAGAGCAGTTCTTC. The encoded protein is CASSPEPSGGFIGEQFF.

In this sample, this clonotype turned up once. Since a much larger clone is just one base distant, this may be a read error. Since the CDR3 does not end with the conserved phenylalanine or tryptophan, this likely comes from a read error. J is TRBJ2-7 and V is TRBV28; D not certain. Per germline, CDR1 MDHEN and CDR2 SYDVKM. The CDR3 spans 12 residues. V shed 8 bases and J shed 4 bases, with 12 bases lying between them. The CDR3 DNA is TGTGCCAGCCGCCCCGGTGGGTACGAGCAGTACTTA. Its protein product is CASRPGGYEQYL.

This chain connects TRBV6-6 to TRBJ1-2; D perhaps matches TRBD1 (5 bases). The germline CDR1 and CDR2 sequences are MNHNY and SVGAGI (reference sequence). CDR3 length: 12 residues. The ends were cut back, 6 bases at V and 8 bases at J, with 13 bases in the middle. The DNA of the CDR3 is TGTGCCAGCAGCCGAGCCGGGGACGGCTACACCTTC. Its protein product is CASSRAGDGYTF.

The chain employs TRBV20-1 and TRBJ2-7; the D is unclear. V gave up 0 bases and J gave up 2 bases, with 11 bases separating them. Germline V gene sequence: CDR1 DFQATT, CDR2 SNEGSKA (reference sequence). This CDR3 comprises 14 residues. CDR3 sequence: CSARDRLRTYEQYF. The DNA of the CDR3 is TGCAGTGCTAGAGATCGGCTGCGGACCTACGAGCAGTACTTC.

In this sample, this clonotype turned up many times. This sequence joins TRBV20-1 and TRBJ1-2; 8 positions agree with TRBD1. In germline, CDR1 is DFQATT, CDR2 SNEGSKA (reference sequence). This CDR3 spans 12 amino acids. Trimming at V came to 5 bases and at J to 8 bases, leaving 7 bases not matched to a gene. DNA for the CDR3: TGCAGTGCTCCGGGACAGGCCAGCGGCTACACCTTC. Translated, it gives CSAPGQASGYTF.

This clonotype showed up many times. The CDR3 loop reads CSASPYARGTEAFF. CDR3 bases: TGCAGTGCTAGCCCGTATGCGAGGGGCACTGAAGCTTTCTTT. The gene calls are TRBV20-1 and TRBJ1-1; possibly TRBD1 for D (5 bases). The V gene's germline CDR1 is DFQATT and CDR2 SNEGSKA (reference sequence). V lost 3 bases and J lost 4, with 15 bases in between. The CDR3 spans 14 residues.

The chain uses TRBV29-1 and TRBJ1-2; TRBD1 is a possible D gene (5 bases). Germline V CDR1 and CDR2: SQVTM, ANQGSEA. The CDR3 runs 11 residues. Deletions cut 4 bases from V and 11 bases from J, with 14 bases between. The CDR3 nucleotides are TGCAGCGTTGCCCTACGCGGGGGGTACACCTTC. Its translation: CSVALRGGYTF.

V usage is TRBV3-1 and J usage is TRBJ2-3; tentatively, D is TRBD1 or TRBD2 (5 bases each). V was clipped by 4 bases and J by 8 bases, with 16 bases between them. The CDR3 is made up of 14 amino acids. Germline CDR1 and CDR2: LGHDT and YNNKEL (reference sequence). The CDR3 bases are TGTGCCAGCAGCCCGGTCCGTAGTGGGGGTACGCAGTATTTT. Translation gives CASSPVRSGGTQYF.

This clonotype occurred many times. DNA for the CDR3: TGCAGTGCTAGAGATCCCTATGCCGGACCACTCTCCTACGAGCAGTACTTC. Translation: CSARDPYAGPLSYEQYF. V is TRBV20-1 and J is TRBJ2-7; D gene uncertain. The CDR3 runs to 17 residues. V was shortened by 0 bases and J by 0 bases, with 18 bases between the two germline ends. Germline V gene data show CDR1 as DFQATT and CDR2 as SNEGSKA (reference sequence).

The chain links TRBV20-1 to TRBJ1-2; D possibly corresponds to TRBD1 (6 bases). Trimming removed 6 bases at V and 8 bases at J, with 10 bases between. Germline V gives CDR1 DFQATT, CDR2 SNEGSKA (reference sequence). CDR3 length equals 10 residues. CDR3 protein: CSANQGGYTF. CDR3 DNA: TGCAGTGCCAATCAGGGGGGCTACACCTTC.

Note on this clonotype: A much larger clone sits a single nucleotide away, making a read error possible. This chain uses TRBV7-9 with TRBJ2-3; D is unclear. Per the germline V gene, CDR1 is SEHNR and CDR2 is FQNEAQ (reference sequence). The CDR3 has 14 residues. The CDR3 DNA follows: TGTGCCAGCAGCTTAGGCTCCAATCGAGATACGCGGTATTTT. Translation: CASSLGSNRDTRYF.

CDR3 protein: CASSQDRGSSYEQYF. In DNA form, the CDR3 reads TGTGCCAGCAGCCAAGACCGGGGGAGCTCCTACGAGCAGTACTTC. The rearrangement links TRBV3-1 to TRBJ2-7; D possibly corresponds to TRBD2 (6 bases). V was cut by 0 bases and J by 0 bases, with 9 bases left in between. This CDR3 comprises 15 residues. Germline V gives CDR1 LGHDT, CDR2 YNNKEL (reference sequence).